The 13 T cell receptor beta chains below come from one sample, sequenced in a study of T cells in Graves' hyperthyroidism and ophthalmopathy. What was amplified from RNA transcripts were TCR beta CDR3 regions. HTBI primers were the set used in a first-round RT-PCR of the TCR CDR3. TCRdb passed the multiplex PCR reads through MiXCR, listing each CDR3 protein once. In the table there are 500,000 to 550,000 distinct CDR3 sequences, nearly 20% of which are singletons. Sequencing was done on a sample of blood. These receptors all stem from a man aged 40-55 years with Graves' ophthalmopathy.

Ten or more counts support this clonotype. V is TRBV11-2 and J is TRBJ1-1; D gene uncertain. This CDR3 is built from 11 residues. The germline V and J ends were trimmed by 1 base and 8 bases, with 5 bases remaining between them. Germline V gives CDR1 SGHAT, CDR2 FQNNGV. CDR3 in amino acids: CASSLGSEAFF. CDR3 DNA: TGTGCCAGCAGCTTAGGGTCCGAAGCTTTCTTT.

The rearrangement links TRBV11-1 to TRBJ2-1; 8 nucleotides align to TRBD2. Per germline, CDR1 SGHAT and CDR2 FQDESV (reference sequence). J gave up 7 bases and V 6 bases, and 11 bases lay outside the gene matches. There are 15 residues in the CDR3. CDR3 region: CASRSRGLVSNEQFF. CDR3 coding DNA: TGTGCCAGCAGGTCGCGGGGACTAGTGTCTAATGAGCAGTTCTTC.

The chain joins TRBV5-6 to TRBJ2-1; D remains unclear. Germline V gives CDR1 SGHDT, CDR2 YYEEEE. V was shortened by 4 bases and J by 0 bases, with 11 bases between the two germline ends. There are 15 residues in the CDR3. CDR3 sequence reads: CASSRLESSYNEQFF. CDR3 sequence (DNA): TGTGCCAGCAGCAGACTGGAAAGCTCCTACAATGAGCAGTTCTTC.

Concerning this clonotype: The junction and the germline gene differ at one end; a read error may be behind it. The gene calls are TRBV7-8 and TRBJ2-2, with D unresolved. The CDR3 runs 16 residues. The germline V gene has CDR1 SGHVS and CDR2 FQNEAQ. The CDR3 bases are TGTGCCACCAGCAGAGATGTCTCACGAAAGACCGGGGAGCTGTTTTTT. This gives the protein CATSRDVSRKTGELFF.

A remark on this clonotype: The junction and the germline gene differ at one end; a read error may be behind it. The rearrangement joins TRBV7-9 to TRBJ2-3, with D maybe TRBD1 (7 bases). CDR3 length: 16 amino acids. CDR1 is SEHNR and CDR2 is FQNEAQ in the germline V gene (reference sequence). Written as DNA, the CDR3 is TGTACCAGCAGCTTAGTTAGGAGGGGGCCCGAAGATACGCAGTATTTT. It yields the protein CTSSLVRRGPEDTQYF.

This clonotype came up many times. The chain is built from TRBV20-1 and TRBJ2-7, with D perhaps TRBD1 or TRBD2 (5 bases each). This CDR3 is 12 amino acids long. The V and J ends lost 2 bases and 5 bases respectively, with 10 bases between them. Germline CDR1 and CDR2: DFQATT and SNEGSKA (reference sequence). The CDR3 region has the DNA TGCAGTGCTAGATCCGTGGGGGACGAGCAGTACTTC. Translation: CSARSVGDEQYF.

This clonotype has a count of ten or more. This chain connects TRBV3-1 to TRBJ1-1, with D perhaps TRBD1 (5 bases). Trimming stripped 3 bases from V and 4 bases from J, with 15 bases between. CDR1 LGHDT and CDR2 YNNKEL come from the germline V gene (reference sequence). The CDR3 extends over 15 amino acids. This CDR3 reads CASSHLGRDPTEAFF. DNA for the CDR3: TGTGCCAGCAGCCACTTAGGGAGGGACCCCACTGAAGCTTTCTTT.

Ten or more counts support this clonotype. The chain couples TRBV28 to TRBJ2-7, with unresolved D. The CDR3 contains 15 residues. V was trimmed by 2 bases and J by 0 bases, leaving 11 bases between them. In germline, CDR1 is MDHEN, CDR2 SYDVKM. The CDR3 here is CASSLPPAYSYEQYF. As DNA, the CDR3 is TGTGCCAGCAGTTTACCCCCAGCGTACTCCTACGAGCAGTACTTC.

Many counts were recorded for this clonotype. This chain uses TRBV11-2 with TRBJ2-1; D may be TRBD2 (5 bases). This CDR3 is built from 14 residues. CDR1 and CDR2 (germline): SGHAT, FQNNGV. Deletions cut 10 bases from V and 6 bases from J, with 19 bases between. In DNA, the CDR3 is TGTGCCACCCGGGATCGGACTCCGATCAATGAGCAGTTCTTC. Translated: CATRDRTPINEQFF.

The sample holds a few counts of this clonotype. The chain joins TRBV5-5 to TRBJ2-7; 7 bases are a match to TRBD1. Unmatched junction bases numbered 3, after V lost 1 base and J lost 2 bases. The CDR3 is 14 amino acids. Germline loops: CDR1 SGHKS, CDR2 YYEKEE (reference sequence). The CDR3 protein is CASSLWDSTYEQYF. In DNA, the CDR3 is TGTGCCAGCAGCTTGTGGGACAGTACCTACGAGCAGTACTTC.

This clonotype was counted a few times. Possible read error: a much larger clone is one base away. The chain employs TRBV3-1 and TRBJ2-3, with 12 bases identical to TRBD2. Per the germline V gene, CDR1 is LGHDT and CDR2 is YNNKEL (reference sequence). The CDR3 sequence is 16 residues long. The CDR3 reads CASNQEGLAGQDTQYF. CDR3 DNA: TGTGCCAGCAACCAAGAAGGACTAGCGGGACAAGATACGCAGTATTTT.

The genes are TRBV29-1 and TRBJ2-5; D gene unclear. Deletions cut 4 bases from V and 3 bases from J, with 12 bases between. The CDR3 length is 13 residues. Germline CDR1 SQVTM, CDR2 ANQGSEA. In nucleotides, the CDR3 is TGCAGCGTTGGAGTCAGCCAAAAAGAGACCCAGTACTTC. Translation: CSVGVSQKETQYF.

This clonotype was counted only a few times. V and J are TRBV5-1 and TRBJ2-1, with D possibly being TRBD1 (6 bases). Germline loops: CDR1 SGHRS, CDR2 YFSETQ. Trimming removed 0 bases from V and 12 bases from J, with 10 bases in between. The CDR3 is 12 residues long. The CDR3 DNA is TGCGCCAGCAGCTTGGGGGACATAGGGCAGTTCTTC. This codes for CASSLGDIGQFF.